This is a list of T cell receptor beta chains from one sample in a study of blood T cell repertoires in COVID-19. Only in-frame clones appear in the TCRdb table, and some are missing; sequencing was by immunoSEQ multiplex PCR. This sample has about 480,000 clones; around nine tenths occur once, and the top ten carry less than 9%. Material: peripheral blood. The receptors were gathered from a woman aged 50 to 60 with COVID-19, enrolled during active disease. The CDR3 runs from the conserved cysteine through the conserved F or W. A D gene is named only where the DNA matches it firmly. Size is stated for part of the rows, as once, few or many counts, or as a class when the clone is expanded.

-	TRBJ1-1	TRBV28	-	CASTSGTLYRVTEAFF	TGTGCCAGCACTTCCGGGACACTCTACCGGGTCACTGAAGCTTTCTTT
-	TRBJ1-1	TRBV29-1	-	CSVIGSGMNTEAFF	TGCAGCGTGATTGGGTCGGGAATGAACACTGAAGCTTTCTTT
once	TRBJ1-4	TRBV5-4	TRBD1	CASSVGDRDEKLFF	TGTGCCAGCAGCGTTGGGGACAGGGATGAAAAACTGTTTTTT
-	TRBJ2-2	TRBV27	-	CASSTPFGAGTGELFF	TGTGCCAGCAGTACACCCTTTGGGGCCGGCACCGGGGAGCTGTTTTTT
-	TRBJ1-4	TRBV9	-	CASPGVDEKLFF	TGTGCCAGCCCAGGGGTGGATGAAAAACTGTTTTTT
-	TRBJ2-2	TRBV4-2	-	CASSQGPQRGANTGELFF	TGTGCCAGCAGCCAAGGACCGCAAAGAGGTGCGAACACCGGGGAGCTGTTTTTT
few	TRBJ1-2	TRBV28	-	CASSFGQRYGYTF	TGTGCCAGCAGTTTTGGTCAGCGGTATGGCTACACCTTC
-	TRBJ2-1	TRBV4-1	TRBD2	CASSPPGLAGGPEFF	TGCGCCAGCAGCCCCCCGGGACTAGCGGGGGGGCCGGAGTTCTTC
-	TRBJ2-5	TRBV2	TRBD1	CASRDRQTQYF	TGTGCCAGCAGGGACAGGCAGACCCAGTACTTC
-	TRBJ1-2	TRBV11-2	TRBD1	CASSRDLQGVKDYGYTF	TGTGCCAGCAGCCGAGATCTACAGGGGGTAAAAGACTATGGCTACACCTTC
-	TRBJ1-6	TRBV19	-	CASSMRGTHNSPLHF	TGTGCCAGTAGTATGAGGGGGACACACAATTCACCCCTCCACTTT
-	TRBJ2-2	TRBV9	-	CASSVEGLLTGELFF	TGTGCCAGCAGCGTAGAGGGACTCCTAACCGGGGAGCTGTTTTTT
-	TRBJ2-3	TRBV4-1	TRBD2	CASSQVVGAGSTDTQYF	TGCGCCAGCAGCCAAGTCGTTGGAGCGGGGAGCACAGATACGCAGTATTTT
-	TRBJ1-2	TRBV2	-	CASNQQGSYGYTF	TGTGCCAGCAACCAACAGGGTTCCTATGGCTACACCTTC
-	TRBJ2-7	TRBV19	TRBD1	CASTDRGIGEQYF	TGTGCCAGTACGGACAGGGGTATAGGCGAGCAGTACTTC
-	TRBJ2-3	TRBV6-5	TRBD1	CASVDRVAGTQYF	TGTGCCAGCGTGGACAGGGTGGCGGGTACGCAGTATTTT